Presented here are 29 T cell receptor beta chains from one specimen sequenced in a study of T cell repertoires in aging, cancer and after chemotherapy. Peripheral blood genomic DNA, not sorted cells or RNA, was the template. TRB rearrangements spanning V, D and J were amplified using mixed TRB-A/B primers. Via MiXCR, TCRdb re-called the multiplex PCR reads, giving one row per CDR3 protein. The table lists over 950 distinct CDR3 sequences, roughly 29% of them singletons. The specimen sequenced was blood. The receptors derive from a human donor with a blood cancer.

The rearrangement uses TRBV7-9 and TRBJ2-1; 7 bases agree with TRBD1. The CDR3 spans 17 residues. V gave up 2 bases and J gave up 4 bases; unmatched junction bases: 11. Germline V gene lookup returns CDR1 SEHNR and CDR2 FQNEAQ (reference sequence). The CDR3 DNA sequence: TGTGCCAGCAGCTTACCCCTACGGACAGGATTATACAATGAGCAGTTCTTC. Its translation is CASSLPLRTGLYNEQFF.

Sample share makes this clonotype medium-sized. The chain employs TRBV29-1 and TRBJ2-6; D call uncertain. Germline values: CDR1 SQVTM, CDR2 ANQGSEA. The CDR3 is 12 residues long. V was shortened by 0 bases and J by 8 bases, with 5 bases between the two germline ends. Here the CDR3 reads CSVEEFTNVLTF. The CDR3, as DNA: TGCAGCGTTGAAGAGTTTACCAACGTCCTGACTTTC. Full variable domain (outside the CDR3, taken from reference TRBV29-1 and TRBJ2-6): SAVISQKPSRDICQRGTSLTIQCQVDSQVTMMFWYRQQPGQSLTLIATANQGSEATYESGFVIDKFPISRPNLTFSTLTVSNMSPEDSSIYLCSVEEFTNVLTFGAGSRLTVL.

Relative to its sample, this clonotype is medium-sized. The chain combines TRBV27 with TRBJ2-5; the match to TRBD2 covers 7 bases. After removal of 6 bases from V and 3 bases from J, the junction contained 4 bases not matched to a gene. Germline CDR1 MNHEY, CDR2 SMNVEV (reference sequence). The CDR3 totals 13 residues. The CDR3 nucleotides read TGTGCCAGCAGGGGAGGGGATAAAGAGACCCAGTACTTC. This translates into CASRGGDKETQYF.

On this clonotype: This sequence may be a read error, since a much larger clone differs from it by one base. This rearrangement joins TRBV5-4 to TRBJ1-2; 8 bases match TRBD1. The CDR3 has 15 residues. V was clipped by 0 bases and J by 3 bases; unmatched bases: 4. Germline V gives CDR1 SGHNT, CDR2 YYREEE (reference sequence). The DNA for the CDR3 is TGTGCCAGCAGCTTGGCCGGACAGGGTGACTATGGCTACACCTTC. This translates into CASSLAGQGDYGYTF.

For this clonotype: Because the CDR3 is missing its conserved closing phenylalanine or tryptophan, this is likely a read error. This chain links TRBV12-3 or TRBV12-4 with TRBJ2-7; weak D call: TRBD1 (5 bases). The CDR3 has 15 residues. The V end lost 5 bases, the J end lost 4 bases, and 18 bases lay between the germline ends. CDR3 in DNA: TGTGCCAGCAGTCCCCCCCAGGGATCCCCTTACGAGCAGTACCTC. Amino acids: CASSPPQGSPYEQYL.

This clonotype appeared a few times. This rearrangement joins TRBV5-1 to TRBJ2-7, with a weak D call TRBD2 (6 bases). The germline V gene has CDR1 SGHRS and CDR2 YFSETQ. The length of the CDR3 is 14 residues. The germline V and J ends were trimmed by 0 bases and 3 bases, with 10 bases remaining between them. DNA for the CDR3: TGCGCCAGCAGCTTGGGGGAGGCCTACTACGAGCAGTACTTC. Residues: CASSLGEAYYEQYF.

This sequence joins TRBV20-1 and TRBJ2-5; 9 positions agree with TRBD2. This CDR3 comprises 17 residues. The germline CDR1 and CDR2 sequences are DFQATT and SNEGSKA (reference sequence). The trim removed 1 base at V and 4 bases at J, leaving 13 bases unmatched. Here the CDR3 DNA reads TGCAGTGCTAGAGGGGGAGGCGGGAGGGCCGAGGGAGAGACCCAGTACTTC. It codes for CSARGGGGRAEGETQYF.

This clonotype was detected a few times. J is TRBJ2-7 and V is TRBV18; D perhaps matches TRBD1 (6 bases). The CDR3 is made up of 15 amino acids. CDR1 is KGHSH and CDR2 is LQKENI in the germline V gene. V dropped 4 bases and J dropped 3 bases, with 16 bases sitting between them. The CDR3 sequence: CASSHPGVLGYEQYF. The CDR3 bases are TGTGCCAGCTCACATCCAGGGGTGTTGGGCTACGAGCAGTACTTC.

In its sample, this clonotype is medium-sized. The chain has TRBV27 and TRBJ2-3; tentatively, D is TRBD2 (7 bases). With 2 bases removed from V and 2 bases from J, the gap between germline ends came to 35 bases. CDR1 and CDR2 from the germline V gene are MNHEY and SMNVEV (reference sequence). CDR3 length equals 23 residues. CDR3 in amino acids: CASSLPLRGLGGDLNGDTDTQYF. As DNA, the CDR3 is TGTGCCAGCAGTTTACCCCTCCGAGGACTAGGGGGAGACTTGAACGGAGACACAGATACGCAGTATTTT.

The chain uses TRBV30 and TRBJ2-7; 9 bases fit TRBD1. The CDR3 is made up of 15 amino acids. The germline CDR1 and CDR2 sequences are GTSNPN and SVGIG (reference sequence). V trimming: 5 bases; J trimming: 3 bases; junction bases outside the gene matches: 11. The CDR3 region has the DNA TGTGCCTGGGGATTCGGGACAGGGTCATTCTACGAGCAGTACTTC. Translating gives CAWGFGTGSFYEQYF.

The chain joins TRBV27 to TRBJ2-3, with 7 bases aligning to TRBD2. The CDR3 spans 21 residues. From germline, CDR1 is MNHEY and CDR2 SMNVEV (reference sequence). The V segment lost 6 bases and the J segment 2 bases; nucleotides outside the gene matches: 26. The CDR3 loop is CASRLLGRAGDLNGDTDTQYF. In DNA, the CDR3 is TGTGCCAGCAGACTCTTGGGTCGCGCGGGAGACTTGAACGGAGACACAGATACGCAGTATTTT.

The rearrangement uses TRBV27 and TRBJ2-7; 7 positions agree with TRBD2. Per the germline V gene, CDR1 is MNHEY and CDR2 is SMNVEV (reference sequence). The CDR3 runs 15 residues. After removal of 5 bases from V and 4 bases from J, the junction contained 11 bases not matched to a gene. CDR3 DNA: TGTGCCAGCAGTCCCCCGGGACTACAAGCATACGAGCAGTACTTC. Amino acids: CASSPPGLQAYEQYF.

V gene TRBV19 combines with J gene TRBJ1-5, with 12 positions matching TRBD1. V was pared by 3 bases and J by 5 bases, with 2 bases of the junction left unmatched. Per germline, CDR1 LNHDA and CDR2 SQIVND (reference sequence). The CDR3 length is 15 residues. CDR3: CASSMGDRGHQPQHF. The CDR3 DNA reads as TGTGCCAGTAGTATGGGGGACAGGGGGCATCAGCCCCAGCATTTT. The whole variable domain, filled in from reference TRBV19 and TRBJ1-5, reads DGGITQSPKYLFRKEGQNVTLSCEQNLNHDAMYWYRQDPGQGLRLIYYSQIVNDFQKGDIAEGYSVSREKKESFPLTVTSAQKNPTAFYLCASSMGDRGHQPQHFGDGTRLSIL.

This clonotype is medium-sized. The V gene is TRBV30, the J gene TRBJ2-5, with 7 nucleotides matching TRBD2. Germline lookup yields CDR1 GTSNPN and CDR2 SVGIG (reference sequence). The CDR3 has 14 amino acids. The junction had 7 bases not matched to a gene; V was cut back by 4 bases and J by 2 bases. CDR3 sequence (DNA): TGTGCCTGGACTAGGGGACTACATCAAGAGACCCAGTACTTC. Protein product: CAWTRGLHQETQYF. The variable domain in full, completed from reference TRBV30 and TRBJ2-5, reads SQTIHQWPATLVQPVGSPLSLECTVEGTSNPNLYWYRQAAGRGLQLLFYSVGIGQISSEVPQNLSASRPQDRQFILSSKKLLLSDSGFYLCAWTRGLHQETQYFGPGTRLLVL.

DNA for the CDR3: TGTGCCAGCAGTCCCGGACTAGCGGGAGACGAGCAGTACTTC. Its protein is CASSPGLAGDEQYF. The chain links TRBV27 to TRBJ2-7, with 13 bases aligning to TRBD2. Germline CDR1 reads MNHEY; CDR2 reads SMNVEV (reference sequence). V lost 5 bases, J lost 5 bases, and 3 bases stayed unmatched. The CDR3 is made up of 14 amino acids.

This clonotype was observed a few times. J is TRBJ2-5 and V is TRBV28; the D is unclear. Trimming removed 3 bases from V and 12 bases from J, with 11 bases in between. Germline V gene lookup returns CDR1 MDHEN and CDR2 SYDVKM. CDR3 length: 11 residues. The CDR3 DNA reads TGTGCCAGCAGTTTTCCCCAGATCGAGTACTTC. This encodes CASSFPQIEYF.

About this clonotype itself: A much bigger clone sits one base away, suggesting this may be a read error. This chain links TRBV28 with TRBJ2-3; D possibly matches TRBD1 or TRBD2 (6 bases each). This CDR3 contains 17 residues. Per the germline V gene, CDR1 is MDHEN and CDR2 is SYDVKM. CDR3 nucleotides: TGTGCCGGCAGTTTGATCGGGGGCCAAATTAGCACAGATACGCAGTATTTT. Translated, it gives CAGSLIGGQISTDTQYF.

About this clonotype: The CDR3 does not end in the conserved phenylalanine or tryptophan, so this is likely a read error. It is unclear where the CDR3 begins or ends on the DNA, so no DNA is shown, and the CDR3 is as TCRdb lists it. This chain's CDR3 is CASSLSTG. The chain is built from TRBV6-8 and TRBJ2-7. Termini included, the CDR3 measures 8 amino acids. Germline V gives CDR1 MNHGY, CDR2 SAAAGT.

This sequence joins TRBV10-3 and TRBJ2-3; 7 bases map to TRBD2. The CDR3 consists of 15 residues. CDR1 ENHRY and CDR2 SYGVKD come from the germline V gene. Trimming took 5 bases from V and 3 from J; bases not matched to a gene: 8. The chain's CDR3 is CAISPGGSGTDTQYF. The CDR3 DNA reads as TGTGCCATCAGTCCAGGCGGGAGTGGGACAGATACGCAGTATTTT.

CDR3 loop: CASSQGGFSYEQYF. Written as DNA, the CDR3 is TGTGCCAGCAGCCAAGGGGGTTTCTCCTACGAGCAGTACTTC. The V call is TRBV14, the J call TRBJ2-7; D not resolved. CDR1 SGHDN and CDR2 FVKESK come from the germline V gene. V was pared by 1 base and J by 0 bases, with 7 bases between. The CDR3 has 14 amino acids.

The chain carries TRBV20-1 and TRBJ2-3; TRBD2 is a possible D gene (5 bases). Deletions cut 6 bases from V and 7 bases from J, with 14 bases between. The CDR3 length is 12 residues. CDR1 and CDR2 from the germline V gene are DFQATT and SNEGSKA (reference sequence). The CDR3 bases are TGCAGTGCCTATCGGCCGGGAAATACGCAGTATTTT. Translated, it gives CSAYRPGNTQYF.

V and J are TRBV30 and TRBJ1-1, with D tentatively TRBD1 (5 bases). This CDR3 has 12 amino acids. In germline, CDR1 is GTSNPN, CDR2 SVGIG (reference sequence). Trimming removed 8 bases from V and 5 bases from J, with 15 bases in between. The CDR3 DNA sequence: TGTGCCGCCCCGGGGGGGGGGACTGAAGCTTTCTTT. It translates to CAAPGGGTEAFF.

V is TRBV18 and J is TRBJ1-1, with D unresolved. There are 14 residues in the CDR3. Germline loops: CDR1 KGHSH, CDR2 LQKENI. Trimming stripped 1 base from V and 4 bases from J, with 10 bases between. The CDR3 spells CASSPQGAVTEAFF. The DNA of the CDR3 is TGTGCCAGCTCACCACAGGGTGCTGTCACTGAAGCTTTCTTT. Drawing the rest from reference TRBV18 and TRBJ1-1, the complete variable domain is NAGVMQNPRHLVRRRGQEARLRCSPMKGHSHVYWYRQLPEEGLKFMVYLQKENIIDESGMPKERFSAEFPKEGPSILRIQQVVRGDSAAYFCASSPQGAVTEAFFGQGTRLTVV.

This clonotype rates as medium-sized. The rearrangement links TRBV15 to TRBJ1-3; D is unresolved. The CDR3 spans 16 residues. CDR1 LNHNV and CDR2 YYDKDF come from the germline V gene (reference sequence). V lost 1 base and J lost 0, with 10 bases in between. CDR3 loop: CATSRARGFSGNTIYF. The CDR3 nucleotides are TGTGCCACCAGCAGAGCCCGAGGGTTCTCTGGAAACACCATATATTTT.

By frequency in the sample, this clonotype is medium-sized (0.01 to 0.1%). This sequence joins TRBV18 and TRBJ2-5; D gene uncertain. The germline V and J ends were trimmed by 3 bases and 2 bases, with 4 bases remaining between them. The CDR3 is 12 residues long. Germline CDR1 is KGHSH and CDR2 is LQKENI. The CDR3: CASSPPQETQYF. The CDR3 coding sequence is TGTGCCAGCTCACCTCCTCAAGAGACCCAGTACTTC. The full variable domain, its missing parts supplied by reference TRBV18 and TRBJ2-5, is NAGVMQNPRHLVRRRGQEARLRCSPMKGHSHVYWYRQLPEEGLKFMVYLQKENIIDESGMPKERFSAEFPKEGPSILRIQQVVRGDSAAYFCASSPPQETQYFGPGTRLLVL.

V gene TRBV12-3 or TRBV12-4 combines with J gene TRBJ2-5; the D is unclear. CDR3 length: 11 residues. The V end was cut by 5 bases, the J end by 1 base, with 2 bases between. The CDR3: CASSPQETQYF. As DNA, the CDR3 is TGTGCCAGCAGTCCCCAAGAGACCCAGTACTTC.

This clonotype has only a few counts. The genes are TRBV20-1 and TRBJ2-7; 8 positions match TRBD2. The V segment lost 6 bases and the J segment 3 bases; nucleotides outside the gene matches: 7. Germline CDR1 reads DFQATT; CDR2 reads SNEGSKA (reference sequence). This CDR3 region has 13 residues. The CDR3 DNA sequence: TGCAGTGCCCCGACTAGCGTGTACTACGAGCAGTACTTC. It encodes CSAPTSVYYEQYF.

CDR3 loop: CASSSGTGDGAFF. CDR3 nucleotide sequence: TGTGCCAGCAGCTCCGGGACAGGGGACGGAGCTTTCTTT. The chain has TRBV7-9 and TRBJ1-1; 10 bases match TRBD1. Looked up from germline, CDR1 is SEHNR and CDR2 is FQNEAQ (reference sequence). This CDR3 is 13 amino acids long. J was trimmed by 10 bases and V by 4 bases; bases with no gene match: 6.

This clonotype has only a few counts. The V and J genes are TRBV28 and TRBJ2-1; 8 nucleotides match TRBD2. The junction had 5 bases not matched to a gene; V was cut back by 7 bases and J by 3 bases. The CDR3 loop spans 14 amino acids. In germline, CDR1 is MDHEN, CDR2 SYDVKM. For the CDR3, the DNA is TGTGCCAGCACGGGGCTAGCGGGCTACAATGAGCAGTTCTTC. Its translation is CASTGLAGYNEQFF.